Listed below are T cell receptor beta chains from one sample, sequenced in a study of T cell repertoires in cytomegalovirus infection. Each CDR3 protein is one row after TCRdb ran MiXCR on the reads. The data contain more than 85,000 distinct CDR3 sequences, under 30% of them singletons. For these receptors, no antigen is known. Sequences were derived from CD8+ T cells from cultured PBMCs, sampled from culture after CMV antigen stimulation. Receptors were obtained from a human donor in good health (CMV status not recorded). Some clones in this sample may be carry-over from other donors' samples. CDR3s leave out the opening cysteine and the closing phenylalanine or tryptophan. The order of the fields is CDR3 protein, V gene, clone size. Size tells how often a clone was seen (once, few, many) or the class of an expanded clone, and some rows leave it out.

CDR3aa: ASSLAPPEPQH
v_gene: TRBV7-2
abundance: many

CDR3aa: ASSLMPDTQY
v_gene: TRBV7-9
abundance: NA

CDR3aa: ASSFRGLAGELF
v_gene: TRBV12-3/TRBV12-4
abundance: few

CDR3aa: ASSEVFSGNTIY
v_gene: TRBV25-1
abundance: few

CDR3aa: ASSLEPGSTEAF
v_gene: TRBV7-6
abundance: NA

CDR3aa: ASSLDRKQF
v_gene: TRBV12-3/TRBV12-4
abundance: many

CDR3aa: SASGGQGILNEQF
v_gene: TRBV20-1
abundance: NA

CDR3aa: ASSYSQAGANVLT
v_gene: TRBV6-5
abundance: few

CDR3aa: SATGVSGTDTQY
v_gene: TRBV20-1
abundance: NA

CDR3aa: ASRGVDYEQY
v_gene: TRBV7-2
abundance: few

CDR3aa: ASSPDHHGYT
v_gene: TRBV7-8
abundance: many

CDR3aa: ASSRGTGYNEQF
v_gene: TRBV28
abundance: NA

CDR3aa: SAILLTGSSTDTQY
v_gene: TRBV20-1
abundance: NA

CDR3aa: ASRPSGGLLYEQY
v_gene: TRBV12-3/TRBV12-4
abundance: many

CDR3aa: ASSETWASGGYEQY
v_gene: TRBV2
abundance: NA

CDR3aa: ASSLVRYEQY
v_gene: TRBV7-2
abundance: NA

CDR3aa: ASGLGAWGGAGELF
v_gene: TRBV12-5
abundance: NA

CDR3aa: ASSLTWLVDTQY
v_gene: TRBV7-3
abundance: NA

CDR3aa: ASSSTQWTQETQY
v_gene: TRBV7-2
abundance: NA

CDR3aa: ASSPGGPDTEAF
v_gene: TRBV9
abundance: few

CDR3aa: ASSSGTTNSPLH
v_gene: TRBV7-9
abundance: few

CDR3aa: ASSRGPGADFEAF
v_gene: TRBV4-1
abundance: NA

CDR3aa: ASSSPGGDGYT
v_gene: TRBV7-6
abundance: NA

CDR3aa: ASSLRLGEEADTQY
v_gene: TRBV7-9
abundance: few

CDR3aa: ASSLIQGASNEQF
v_gene: TRBV7-9
abundance: NA

CDR3aa: ASSQDTPFTSTQDTQY
v_gene: TRBV4-2
abundance: NA

CDR3aa: ASSLGPAGESYEQY
v_gene: TRBV5-1
abundance: once

CDR3aa: ASSLVSRDRGSYEQY
v_gene: TRBV7-6
abundance: NA

CDR3aa: ASSQVGTSSYEQY
v_gene: TRBV4-3
abundance: NA

CDR3aa: ASSLGGPGTGELF
v_gene: TRBV7-9
abundance: few

CDR3aa: SVNYGYT
v_gene: TRBV20-1
abundance: few

CDR3aa: ASNRGANEKLF
v_gene: TRBV12-3/TRBV12-4
abundance: few

CDR3aa: ASSLKRRSRDTQY
v_gene: TRBV5-8
abundance: few

CDR3aa: ASSLIARDGEIWEQF
v_gene: TRBV28
abundance: NA

CDR3aa: ATLGTGTQYSPLH
v_gene: TRBV6-4
abundance: many

CDR3aa: ASSRILWLNTEAF
v_gene: TRBV19
abundance: NA